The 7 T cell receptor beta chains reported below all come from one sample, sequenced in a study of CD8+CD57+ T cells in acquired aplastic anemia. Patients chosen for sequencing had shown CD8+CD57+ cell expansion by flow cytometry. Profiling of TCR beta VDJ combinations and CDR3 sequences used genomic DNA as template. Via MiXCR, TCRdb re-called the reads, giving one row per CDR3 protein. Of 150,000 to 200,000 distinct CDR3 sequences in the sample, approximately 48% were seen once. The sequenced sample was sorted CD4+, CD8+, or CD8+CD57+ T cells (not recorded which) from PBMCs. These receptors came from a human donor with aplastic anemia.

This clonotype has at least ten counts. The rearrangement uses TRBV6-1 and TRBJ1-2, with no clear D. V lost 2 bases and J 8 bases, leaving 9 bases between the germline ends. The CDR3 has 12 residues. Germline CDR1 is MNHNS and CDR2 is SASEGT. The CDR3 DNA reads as TGTGCCAGCAGTGAATATGACGGAGGCTACACCTTC. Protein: CASSEYDGGYTF.

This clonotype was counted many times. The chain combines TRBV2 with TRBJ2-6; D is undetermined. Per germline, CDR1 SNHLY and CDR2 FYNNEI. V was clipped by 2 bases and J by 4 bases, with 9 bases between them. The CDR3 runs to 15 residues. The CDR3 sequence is CASSELGMGANVLTF. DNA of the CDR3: TGTGCCAGCAGTGAACTAGGGATGGGGGCCAACGTCCTGACTTTC.

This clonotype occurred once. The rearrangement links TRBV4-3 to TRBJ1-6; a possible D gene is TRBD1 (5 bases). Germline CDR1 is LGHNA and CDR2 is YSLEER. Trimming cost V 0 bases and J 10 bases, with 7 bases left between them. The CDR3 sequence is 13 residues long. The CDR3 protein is CASSQEGGSPLHF. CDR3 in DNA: TGCGCCAGCAGCCAAGAGGGGGGGTCACCCCTCCACTTT.

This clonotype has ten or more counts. CDR3 region: CASSPGTSNEKLFF. The CDR3, as DNA: TGTGCCAGCAGCCCCGGGACTTCCAATGAAAAACTGTTTTTT. The V call is TRBV11-2, the J call TRBJ1-4; D is perhaps TRBD1 (5 bases). Trimming left V 5 bases short and J 5 bases short, with 12 bases between. Germline V gene sequence: CDR1 SGHAT, CDR2 FQNNGV. The CDR3 sequence is 14 residues long. Using reference TRBV11-2 and TRBJ1-4 for the parts outside the CDR3, the full variable domain is EAGVAQSPRYKIIEKRQSVAFWCNPISGHATLYWYQQILGQGPKLLIQFQNNGVVDDSQLPKDRFSAERLKGVDSTLKIQPAKLEDSAVYLCASSPGTSNEKLFFGSGTQLSVL.

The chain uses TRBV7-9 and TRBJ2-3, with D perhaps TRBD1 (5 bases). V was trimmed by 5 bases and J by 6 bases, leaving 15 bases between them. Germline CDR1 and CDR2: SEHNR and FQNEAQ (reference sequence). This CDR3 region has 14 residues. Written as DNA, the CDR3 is TGTGCCAGCAGCCCAGAGTGGGGCAGTGATACGCAGTATTTT. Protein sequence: CASSPEWGSDTQYF.

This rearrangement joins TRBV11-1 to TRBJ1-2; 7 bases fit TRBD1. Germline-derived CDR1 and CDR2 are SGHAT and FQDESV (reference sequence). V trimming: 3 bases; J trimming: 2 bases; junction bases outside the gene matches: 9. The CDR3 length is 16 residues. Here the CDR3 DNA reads TGTGCCAGCAGCTTGGAAGGTGAGGGGGCCAACTATGGCTACACCTTC. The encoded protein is CASSLEGEGANYGYTF.

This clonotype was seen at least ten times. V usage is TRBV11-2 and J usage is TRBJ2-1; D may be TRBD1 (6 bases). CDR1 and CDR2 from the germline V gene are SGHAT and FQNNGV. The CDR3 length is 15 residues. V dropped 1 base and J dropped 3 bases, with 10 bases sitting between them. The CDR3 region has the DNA TGTGCCAGCAGCTTAGGACAGGCCCACTACAATGAGCAGTTCTTC. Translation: CASSLGQAHYNEQFF.